The rows below give T cell receptor beta chains drawn from one sample of a study of Ad26.COV2.S vaccination and SARS-CoV-2 variants. Assay used: immunoSEQ multiplex PCR; TCRdb lists only in-frame clones, some missing. Among hundreds of thousands of clones listed, around 87% were seen once. The material was peripheral blood, obtained in a trial of Ad26.COV2.S vaccine versus placebo. These receptors were obtained from a person between 18 and 65 years old who received the Ad26.COV2.S COVID-19 vaccine or a placebo. Both conserved end residues are part of each CDR3. Fields, in order: V gene, D gene, clone size, J gene, CDR3 protein, CDR3 DNA. The D gene is left open where the match is weak. Rows may omit the clone size; those that give it use once, few, many or a size class.

v_call: TRBV28; d_call: TRBD1; clone_size: .; j_call: TRBJ1-1; cdr3_aa: CASRYSGGRGTEAFF; cdr3_nt: TGTGCCAGCAGATATTCAGGGGGCAGAGGCACTGAAGCTTTCTTT
v_call: TRBV19; d_call: .; clone_size: .; j_call: TRBJ1-5; cdr3_aa: CASSIGGRISNQPQHF; cdr3_nt: TGTGCCAGTAGTATAGGGGGGAGGATTAGCAATCAGCCCCAGCATTTT
v_call: TRBV7-2; d_call: .; clone_size: .; j_call: TRBJ1-3; cdr3_aa: CASSLAGAGNTIYF; cdr3_nt: TGTGCCAGCAGCTTAGCTGGGGCTGGAAACACCATATATTTT
v_call: TRBV2; d_call: TRBD1; clone_size: .; j_call: TRBJ1-4; cdr3_aa: CASRATGGGGKLFF; cdr3_nt: TGTGCCAGCAGGGCGACAGGGGGCGGCGGAAAACTGTTTTTT
v_call: TRBV6-5; d_call: TRBD1; clone_size: .; j_call: TRBJ2-7; cdr3_aa: CASSYGTGGSYEQYF; cdr3_nt: TGTGCCAGCAGTTACGGGACAGGGGGGTCCTACGAGCAGTACTTC
v_call: TRBV7-2; d_call: TRBD2; clone_size: .; j_call: TRBJ2-7; cdr3_aa: CASSLVGTSGYEQYF; cdr3_nt: TGTGCCAGCAGCTTAGTGGGGACTAGCGGCTACGAGCAGTACTTC
v_call: TRBV28; d_call: .; clone_size: .; j_call: TRBJ1-2; cdr3_aa: CASTSMPGGGGYTF; cdr3_nt: TGTGCCAGCACCTCCATGCCGGGGGGCGGAGGCTACACCTTC
v_call: TRBV19; d_call: .; clone_size: few; j_call: TRBJ1-1; cdr3_aa: CASSPSLGRTEAFF; cdr3_nt: TGTGCCAGTAGTCCCAGTCTGGGACGCACTGAAGCTTTCTTT
v_call: TRBV28; d_call: .; clone_size: .; j_call: TRBJ2-2; cdr3_aa: CASSLLETTGELFF; cdr3_nt: TGTGCCAGCAGTTTATTGGAGACCACCGGGGAGCTGTTTTTT
v_call: TRBV7-9; d_call: TRBD1; clone_size: .; j_call: TRBJ2-1; cdr3_aa: CASSPMGQGALNEQFF; cdr3_nt: TGTGCCAGCAGTCCAATGGGACAGGGGGCCCTCAATGAGCAGTTCTTC
v_call: TRBV5-1; d_call: .; clone_size: .; j_call: TRBJ2-7; cdr3_aa: CASSPTPPTYEQYF; cdr3_nt: TGCGCCAGCAGCCCGACGCCGCCAACCTACGAGCAGTACTTC
v_call: TRBV5-8; d_call: .; clone_size: .; j_call: TRBJ2-7; cdr3_aa: CASSIRTQGEQYF; cdr3_nt: TGTGCCAGCAGCATCCGGACCCAAGGCGAGCAGTACTTC
v_call: TRBV5-6; d_call: TRBD2; clone_size: .; j_call: TRBJ2-3; cdr3_aa: CASSFTSVTDTQYF; cdr3_nt: TGTGCCAGCAGCTTTACTAGCGTCACAGATACGCAGTATTTT
v_call: TRBV6-1; d_call: TRBD1; clone_size: .; j_call: TRBJ1-3; cdr3_aa: CASSESTGTGDTSGNTIYF; cdr3_nt: TGTGCCAGCAGTGAAAGCACCGGGACAGGGGATACCTCTGGAAACACCATATATTTT
v_call: TRBV5-1; d_call: TRBD1; clone_size: .; j_call: TRBJ1-2; cdr3_aa: CASSLSGGQNGYTF; cdr3_nt: TGCGCCAGCAGCTTGAGTGGGGGACAGAATGGCTACACCTTC
v_call: TRBV7-2; d_call: TRBD1; clone_size: .; j_call: TRBJ2-5; cdr3_aa: CASSPWAGQGETQYF; cdr3_nt: TGTGCCAGCAGCCCTTGGGCGGGACAGGGGGAGACCCAGTACTTC
v_call: TRBV19; d_call: .; clone_size: .; j_call: TRBJ2-1; cdr3_aa: CASSNGGSYNEQFF; cdr3_nt: TGTGCCAGTAGTAACGGTGGCTCCTACAATGAGCAGTTCTTC
v_call: TRBV9; d_call: TRBD1; clone_size: .; j_call: TRBJ1-2; cdr3_aa: CASSVVRDSRDGYTF; cdr3_nt: TGTGCCAGCAGCGTAGTCCGGGACAGCCGAGATGGCTACACCTTC
v_call: TRBV11-1; d_call: .; clone_size: .; j_call: TRBJ1-2; cdr3_aa: CASSFGQNNYGYTF; cdr3_nt: TGTGCCAGCAGTTTTGGACAGAATAACTATGGCTACACCTTC
v_call: TRBV4-1; d_call: .; clone_size: .; j_call: TRBJ2-6; cdr3_aa: CASSHVYFSGANVLTF; cdr3_nt: TGCGCCAGCAGCCACGTCTATTTCTCTGGGGCCAACGTCCTGACTTTC
v_call: TRBV6-5; d_call: .; clone_size: .; j_call: TRBJ1-1; cdr3_aa: CASSLRGQTNTEAFF; cdr3_nt: TGTGCCAGCAGTTTGAGAGGACAGACTAACACTGAAGCTTTCTTT
v_call: TRBV2; d_call: TRBD2; clone_size: .; j_call: TRBJ2-3; cdr3_aa: CASSEALLAARDTQYF; cdr3_nt: TGTGCCAGCAGTGAAGCGCTCCTAGCGGCGAGAGATACGCAGTATTTT
v_call: TRBV19; d_call: .; clone_size: .; j_call: TRBJ2-5; cdr3_aa: CASSITGTRETQYF; cdr3_nt: TGTGCCAGTAGTATTACAGGGACAAGGGAGACCCAGTACTTC
v_call: TRBV28; d_call: TRBD2; clone_size: .; j_call: TRBJ2-5; cdr3_aa: CASSPPPGLAEETQYF; cdr3_nt: TGTGCCAGCAGCCCACCCCCGGGACTAGCGGAAGAGACCCAGTACTTC
v_call: TRBV29-1; d_call: .; clone_size: .; j_call: TRBJ1-2; cdr3_aa: CSVEGGDYGYTF; cdr3_nt: TGCAGCGTTGAGGGGGGGGACTATGGCTACACCTTC
v_call: TRBV2; d_call: .; clone_size: .; j_call: TRBJ2-7; cdr3_aa: CASSDPYEQYF; cdr3_nt: TGTGCCAGCAGTGATCCCTACGAGCAGTACTTC
v_call: TRBV6-6; d_call: .; clone_size: .; j_call: TRBJ2-7; cdr3_aa: CASSNRANYEQYF; cdr3_nt: TGTGCCAGCAGTAACAGGGCAAATTACGAGCAGTACTTC
v_call: TRBV14; d_call: .; clone_size: .; j_call: TRBJ2-1; cdr3_aa: CASSQTQGQGNYEQFF; cdr3_nt: TGTGCCAGCAGCCAAACCCAGGGGCAGGGAAATTATGAGCAGTTCTTC
v_call: TRBV5-1; d_call: .; clone_size: .; j_call: TRBJ2-7; cdr3_aa: CASSLASLYEQYF; cdr3_nt: TGCGCCAGCAGCTTGGCTAGCCTCTACGAGCAGTACTTC
v_call: TRBV2; d_call: .; clone_size: .; j_call: TRBJ2-2; cdr3_aa: CASRSPTESGELFF; cdr3_nt: TGTGCCAGCAGGTCACCTACCGAGTCCGGGGAGCTGTTTTTT
v_call: TRBV7-3; d_call: .; clone_size: .; j_call: TRBJ2-7; cdr3_aa: CASSRVPFGEQYF; cdr3_nt: TGTGCCAGCAGCAGGGTTCCATTTGGCGAGCAGTACTTC
v_call: TRBV4-1; d_call: .; clone_size: .; j_call: TRBJ1-3; cdr3_aa: CASSPWGAPVSGNTIYF; cdr3_nt: TGCGCCAGCAGCCCGTGGGGGGCGCCGGTCTCTGGAAACACCATATATTTT
v_call: TRBV3-1/TRBV3-2; d_call: .; clone_size: many; j_call: TRBJ2-7; cdr3_aa: CASSQGEAYEQYF; cdr3_nt: TGTGCCAGCAGCCAGGGGGAGGCCTACGAGCAGTACTTC